Each of the 27 T cell receptor beta chains below was sequenced from the same sample in a study of shared clonotypes between healthy human individuals. Produced via immunoSEQ multiplex PCR; TCRdb's table is partial and in-frame only. The data hold some 2,000,000 clones, with less than 95% observed a single time. Selected positively for CCR7 and CD45RO-negative, naive CD8 cells excluded terminally differentiated effector memory CD45RA+ cells. Sequencing was done on a sample of naive CD8+ T cells sorted from blood. All receptors derive from a man aged 18 to 30 in good health.

This rearrangement joins TRBV7-9 to TRBJ1-4; 8 bases are a match to TRBD1. The germline gives CDR1 SEHNR, CDR2 FQNEAQ (reference sequence). The CDR3 sequence is 15 residues long. J lost 4 bases, V lost 5 bases, and 6 bases had no gene match. The CDR3 region is CASSPPTGGNEKLFF. DNA of the CDR3: TGTGCCAGCAGCCCCCCCACAGGGGGTAATGAAAAACTGTTTTTT. Using reference TRBV7-9 and TRBJ1-4 for the parts outside the CDR3, the full variable domain is DTGVSQNPRHKITKRGQNVTFRCDPISEHNRLYWYRQTLGQGPEFLTYFQNEAQLEKSRLLSDRFSAERPKGSFSTLEIQRTEQGDSAMYLCASSPPTGGNEKLFFGSGTQLSVL.

The chain links TRBV10-3 to TRBJ2-1, with TRBD2 matching over 10 bases. The junction had 9 bases not matched to a gene; V was cut back by 4 bases and J by 6 bases. CDR3 length equals 16 residues. Per germline, CDR1 ENHRY and CDR2 SYGVKD. The CDR3 is CAISGETSGRVNEQFF. CDR3 bases: TGTGCCATCAGTGGCGAAACGAGCGGGAGGGTCAATGAGCAGTTCTTC.

This chain uses TRBV2 with TRBJ2-5; 7 bases align to TRBD2. CDR3 length: 15 amino acids. Germline CDR1 is SNHLY and CDR2 is FYNNEI. After removal of 3 bases from V and 1 base from J, the junction contained 5 bases not matched to a gene. The CDR3 coding sequence is TGTGCCAGCAGTGATATGGCTAGCGGCCAAGAGACCCAGTACTTC. Encoded protein: CASSDMASGQETQYF.

In regard to this clone: Mismatch with germline at one junction end may stem from a read error. The DNA for the CDR3 is TGTGCTAGCAGCCATGGACAGGGGGCTGCAAATGAGCAGTTCTTC. This encodes CASSHGQGAANEQFF. This sequence joins TRBV7-7 and TRBJ2-1, with 11 positions matching TRBD1. CDR3 length: 15 amino acids. CDR1 and CDR2 (germline): SSHAT, FNYEAQ (reference sequence).

The chain couples TRBV6-1 to TRBJ1-1; no clear D. Germline values: CDR1 MNHNS, CDR2 SASEGT. The CDR3 covers 14 residues. The ends were cut back, 3 bases at V and 0 bases at J, with 8 bases in the middle. In DNA form, the CDR3 reads TGTGCCAGCAGTGATCCGGGGTTGAACACTGAAGCTTTCTTT. Its protein product is CASSDPGLNTEAFF.

The rearrangement uses TRBV7-9 and TRBJ1-5, with D hard to call. Trimming shortened V by 0 bases and J by 0 bases, and 12 bases separated the two germline ends. Germline V gene lookup returns CDR1 SEHNR and CDR2 FQNEAQ (reference sequence). The CDR3 has 17 amino acids. CDR3 sequence reads: CASSLANAGDSNQPQHF. The CDR3 bases are TGTGCCAGCAGCTTAGCGAATGCGGGAGATAGCAATCAGCCCCAGCATTTT.

The rearrangement uses TRBV2 and TRBJ2-7, with 13 bases identical to TRBD2. The germline V gene has CDR1 SNHLY and CDR2 FYNNEI. The CDR3 is 16 amino acids. V lost 7 bases and J lost 3; bases outside the gene matches: 9. This CDR3 reads CASISPGLAGDYEQYF. The DNA for the CDR3 is TGTGCCAGCATCTCACCCGGACTAGCGGGAGACTACGAGCAGTACTTC.

A remark on this clone: Within the sample, other DNA sequences also encode this same CDR3. The DNA of the CDR3 is TGTGCCAGCAGCCCAGGGACTAGCGGGTCCTACGAGCAGTACTTC. Translated, it gives CASSPGTSGSYEQYF. V and J are TRBV13 and TRBJ2-7, with 12 bases fitting TRBD2. Germline V lookup: CDR1 PRHDT, CDR2 FYEKMQ (reference sequence). The CDR3 loop spans 15 amino acids. V trimming: 5 bases; J trimming: 1 base; junction bases outside the gene matches: 3.

Here the CDR3 DNA reads TGTGCCAGCAGCGAAACGGTGGTGGGGTCAGATACGCAGTATTTT. It yields the protein CASSETVVGSDTQYF. This chain joins TRBV5-6 and TRBJ2-3, with D uncertain. Germline V gene sequence: CDR1 SGHDT, CDR2 YYEEEE. This CDR3 spans 15 amino acids. Trimming took 4 bases from V and 4 from J, leaving 16 bases between them.

The chain couples TRBV5-1 to TRBJ2-7; D call uncertain. CDR3 size: 13 residues. Per germline, CDR1 SGHRS and CDR2 YFSETQ. V was pared by 3 bases and J by 6 bases, with 13 bases between. CDR3 in amino acids: CASSSVDWVEQYF. The CDR3 nucleotides read TGCGCCAGCAGCTCTGTTGATTGGGTCGAGCAGTACTTC.

The CDR3 loop reads CASSLSSGVTDTQYF. The CDR3 region has the DNA TGCGCCAGCAGCTTATCGAGCGGGGTAACAGATACGCAGTATTTT. The chain carries TRBV5-1 and TRBJ2-3; 7 positions agree with TRBD2. With 2 bases clipped from V and 3 bases from J, the junction kept 6 bases outside the gene matches. Per the germline V gene, CDR1 is SGHRS and CDR2 is YFSETQ. The CDR3 totals 15 residues.

This clone was seen a single time. The J gene is TRBJ2-3, the V gene TRBV6-6; 14 positions agree with TRBD2. Germline lookup yields CDR1 MNHNY and CDR2 SVGAGI (reference sequence). The trim removed 6 bases at V and 4 bases at J, leaving 6 bases unmatched. There are 16 residues in the CDR3. The DNA for the CDR3 is TGTGCCAGCAGCGGCCGACTAGCGGGGGGGCCAGATACGCAGTATTTT. Translation: CASSGRLAGGPDTQYF.

The gene calls are TRBV6-1 and TRBJ1-1; no clear D. Trimming stripped 6 bases from V and 4 bases from J, with 18 bases between. The CDR3 runs 15 residues. Germline V gene data show CDR1 as MNHNS and CDR2 as SASEGT. CDR3 protein: CASSVLMARGTEAFF. The CDR3 DNA sequence: TGTGCCAGCAGCGTCCTTATGGCTCGAGGCACTGAAGCTTTCTTT.

The rearrangement joins TRBV27 to TRBJ1-5; TRBD1 might be the D (6 bases). Germline V gene sequence: CDR1 MNHEY, CDR2 SMNVEV (reference sequence). The V end lost 7 bases, the J end lost 9 bases, and 19 bases lay between the germline ends. The CDR3 totals 14 residues. CDR3: CASKPGQGSWPQHF. CDR3 coding DNA: TGTGCCAGCAAACCGGGACAAGGATCATGGCCCCAGCATTTT.

V is TRBV7-8 and J is TRBJ2-1; TRBD2 aligns across 9 bases. The V gene's germline CDR1 is SGHVS and CDR2 FQNEAQ. CDR3 length equals 18 residues. After removal of 5 bases from V and 6 bases from J, the junction contained 17 bases not matched to a gene. CDR3 sequence (DNA): TGTGCCAGCAGCCGGCGAATAAATTCGCGGGAGGGCCCCAATGAGCAGTTCTTC. This encodes CASSRRINSREGPNEQFF.

The chain recombines TRBV20-1 with TRBJ1-5; D uncertain. Germline V lookup: CDR1 DFQATT, CDR2 SNEGSKA (reference sequence). Between the trimmed V and J ends, which lost 0 bases and 11 bases, there was a span of 8 bases. The CDR3 covers 11 residues. CDR3 sequence: CSARDITAQHF. The CDR3 DNA is TGCAGTGCTAGAGATATAACAGCCCAGCATTTT.

This chain connects TRBV27 to TRBJ2-1, with 7 nucleotides matching TRBD1. Germline trimming cut 6 bases from V and 1 base from J; bases unmatched to any gene: 3. This CDR3 spans 14 amino acids. Per germline, CDR1 MNHEY and CDR2 SMNVEV (reference sequence). This CDR3 reads CASSKGQSYNEQFF. The CDR3 DNA reads TGTGCCAGCAGCAAGGGACAGTCCTACAATGAGCAGTTCTTC.

This chain links TRBV5-6 with TRBJ1-5; D gene unclear. The germline V gene has CDR1 SGHDT and CDR2 YYEEEE. Trimming shortened V by 0 bases and J by 0 bases, and 7 bases separated the two germline ends. The CDR3 consists of 15 residues. The CDR3 region is CASSLGPLSNQPQHF. In DNA form, the CDR3 reads TGTGCCAGCAGCTTGGGTCCCCTTAGCAATCAGCCCCAGCATTTT.

This chain connects TRBV13 to TRBJ1-5; 11 bases map to TRBD1. V was pared by 5 bases and J by 6 bases, with 6 bases of the junction left unmatched. The CDR3 contains 15 residues. Germline CDR1 and CDR2: PRHDT and FYEKMQ (reference sequence). CDR3 region: CASSLGTGGGQPQHF. CDR3 nucleotide sequence: TGTGCCAGCAGCCTCGGGACAGGGGGTGGTCAGCCCCAGCATTTT.

The gene calls are TRBV5-1 and TRBJ1-1; no reliable D call. The CDR3 runs to 16 residues. Between the trimmed V and J ends, which lost 2 bases and 3 bases, there was a span of 17 bases. Germline-derived CDR1 and CDR2 are SGHRS and YFSETQ. The CDR3 protein is CASSFGTPGGDTEAFF. The DNA for the CDR3 is TGCGCCAGCAGCTTTGGCACCCCAGGTGGGGACACTGAAGCTTTCTTT.

V and J are TRBV5-4 and TRBJ2-3; 7 positions match TRBD1. Germline V gives CDR1 SGHNT, CDR2 YYREEE (reference sequence). The V segment lost 2 bases and the J segment 3 bases; nucleotides outside the gene matches: 6. The CDR3 consists of 15 residues. The CDR3 is CASSFQGGWTDTQYF. Here the CDR3 DNA reads TGTGCCAGCAGCTTCCAAGGGGGCTGGACAGATACGCAGTATTTT.

J is TRBJ1-5 and V is TRBV30; 7 nucleotides agree with TRBD1. This CDR3 spans 13 amino acids. V dropped 6 bases and J dropped 3; count of bases not matched to a gene: 5. CDR1 GTSNPN and CDR2 SVGIG come from the germline V gene (reference sequence). The CDR3 loop reads CACSDRYNQPQHF. DNA of the CDR3: TGTGCCTGTTCGGACAGGTACAATCAGCCCCAGCATTTT.

The chain employs TRBV28 and TRBJ2-3; D unresolved. This CDR3 is built from 16 residues. Germline V CDR1 and CDR2: MDHEN, SYDVKM. The V and J ends lost 2 bases and 2 bases respectively, with 14 bases between them. DNA of the CDR3: TGTGCCAGCAGTTTAAAAGGGCAGGTACTCACAGATACGCAGTATTTT. Its translation is CASSLKGQVLTDTQYF.

The chain has TRBV29-1 and TRBJ2-7; 7 positions agree with TRBD2. Germline V CDR1 and CDR2: SQVTM, ANQGSEA. This CDR3 region has 13 residues. J was trimmed by 0 bases and V by 6 bases; bases with no gene match: 5. CDR3 region: CSVYGGSSYEQYF. DNA of the CDR3: TGCAGCGTCTACGGCGGGAGCTCCTACGAGCAGTACTTC.

This chain joins TRBV9 and TRBJ2-1; 12 bases align to TRBD2. From germline, CDR1 is SGDLS and CDR2 YYNGEE. The CDR3 spans 16 residues. V dropped 3 bases and J dropped 4; count of bases not matched to a gene: 5. CDR3 region: CASSGGLAGAYNEQFF. The CDR3 DNA reads TGTGCCAGCAGCGGGGGACTAGCGGGCGCTTACAATGAGCAGTTCTTC.

This clone appeared a few times. The same CDR3 can be traced to other DNA sequences in this sample. This chain links TRBV27 with TRBJ2-7; unclear D gene. The CDR3 is made up of 13 amino acids. Germline CDR1 and CDR2: MNHEY and SMNVEV (reference sequence). V was pared by 0 bases and J by 1 base, with 4 bases between. Written as DNA, the CDR3 is TGTGCCAGCAGTTTATCGCTTTCCTACGAGCAGTACTTC. This translates into CASSLSLSYEQYF.

A remark on this clone: This sample includes further DNA sequences coding for the same CDR3. The V call is TRBV6-1, the J call TRBJ2-7, with D possibly being TRBD1 or TRBD2 (5 bases each). Germline V gives CDR1 MNHNS, CDR2 SASEGT. This CDR3 spans 13 amino acids. The V and J ends lost 2 bases and 3 bases respectively, with 8 bases between them. CDR3 amino acids: CASSEYGGYEQYF. The CDR3 bases are TGTGCCAGCAGTGAATATGGGGGCTACGAGCAGTACTTC.